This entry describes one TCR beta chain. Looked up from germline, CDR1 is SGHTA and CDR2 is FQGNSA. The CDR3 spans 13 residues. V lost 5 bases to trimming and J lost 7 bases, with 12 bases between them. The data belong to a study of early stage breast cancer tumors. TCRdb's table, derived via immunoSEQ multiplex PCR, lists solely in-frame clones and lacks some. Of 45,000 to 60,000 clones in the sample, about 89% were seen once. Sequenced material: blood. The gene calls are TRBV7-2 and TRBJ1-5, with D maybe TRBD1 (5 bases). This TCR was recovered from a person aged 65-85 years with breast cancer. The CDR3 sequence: CASSPMGGQPQHF. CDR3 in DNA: TGTGCCAGCAGCCCTATGGGGGGGCAGCCCCAGCATTTT.